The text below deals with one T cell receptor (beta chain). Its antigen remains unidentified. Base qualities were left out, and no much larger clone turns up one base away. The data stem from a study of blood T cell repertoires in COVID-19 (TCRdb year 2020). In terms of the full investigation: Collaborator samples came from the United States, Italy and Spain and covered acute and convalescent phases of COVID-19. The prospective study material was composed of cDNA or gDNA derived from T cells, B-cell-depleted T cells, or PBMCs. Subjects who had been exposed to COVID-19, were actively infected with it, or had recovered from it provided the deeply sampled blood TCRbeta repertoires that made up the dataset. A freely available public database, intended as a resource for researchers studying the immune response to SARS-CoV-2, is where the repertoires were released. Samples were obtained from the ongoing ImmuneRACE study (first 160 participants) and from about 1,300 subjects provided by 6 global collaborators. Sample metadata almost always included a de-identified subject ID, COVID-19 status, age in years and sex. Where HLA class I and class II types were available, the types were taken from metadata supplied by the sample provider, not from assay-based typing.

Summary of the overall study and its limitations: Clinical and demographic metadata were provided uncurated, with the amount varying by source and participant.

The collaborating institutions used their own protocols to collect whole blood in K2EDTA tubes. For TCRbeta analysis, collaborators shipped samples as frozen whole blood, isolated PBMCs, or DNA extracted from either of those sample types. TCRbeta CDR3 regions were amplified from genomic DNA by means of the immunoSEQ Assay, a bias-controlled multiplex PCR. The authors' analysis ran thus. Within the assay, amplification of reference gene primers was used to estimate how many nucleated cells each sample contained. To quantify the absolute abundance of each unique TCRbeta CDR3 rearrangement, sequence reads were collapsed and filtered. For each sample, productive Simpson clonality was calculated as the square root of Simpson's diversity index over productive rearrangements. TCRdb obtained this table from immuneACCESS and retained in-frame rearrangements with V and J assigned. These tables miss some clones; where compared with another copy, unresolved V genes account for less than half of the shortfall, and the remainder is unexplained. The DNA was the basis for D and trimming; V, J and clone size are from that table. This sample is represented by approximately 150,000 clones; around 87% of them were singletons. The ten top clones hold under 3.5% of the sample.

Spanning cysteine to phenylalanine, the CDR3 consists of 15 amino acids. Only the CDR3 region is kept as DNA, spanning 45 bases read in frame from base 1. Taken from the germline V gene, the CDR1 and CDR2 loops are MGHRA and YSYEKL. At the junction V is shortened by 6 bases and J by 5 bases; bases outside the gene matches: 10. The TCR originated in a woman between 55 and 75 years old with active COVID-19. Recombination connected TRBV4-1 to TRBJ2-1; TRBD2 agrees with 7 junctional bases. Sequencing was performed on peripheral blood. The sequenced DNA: TGCGCCAGCAGGGGACTCCTAGCGGAGAACAATGAGCAGTTCTTC. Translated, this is CASRGLLAENNEQFF.